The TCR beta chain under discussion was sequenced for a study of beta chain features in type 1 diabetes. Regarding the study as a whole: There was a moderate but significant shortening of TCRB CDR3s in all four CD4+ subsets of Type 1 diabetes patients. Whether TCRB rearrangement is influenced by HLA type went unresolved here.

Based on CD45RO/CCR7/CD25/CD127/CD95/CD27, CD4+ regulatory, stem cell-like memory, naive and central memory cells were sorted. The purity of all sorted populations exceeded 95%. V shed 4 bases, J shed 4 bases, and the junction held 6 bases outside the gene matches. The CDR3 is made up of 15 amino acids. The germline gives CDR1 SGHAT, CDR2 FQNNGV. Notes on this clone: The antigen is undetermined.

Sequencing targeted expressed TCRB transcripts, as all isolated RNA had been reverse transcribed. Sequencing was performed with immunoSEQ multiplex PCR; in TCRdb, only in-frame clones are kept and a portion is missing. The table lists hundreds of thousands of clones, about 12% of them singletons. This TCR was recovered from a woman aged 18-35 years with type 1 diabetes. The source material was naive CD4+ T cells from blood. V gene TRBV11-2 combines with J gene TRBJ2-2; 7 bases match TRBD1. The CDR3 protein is CASSSRGLGTGELFF. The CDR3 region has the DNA TGTGCCAGCAGCTCTAGGGGGCTCGGCACCGGGGAGCTGTTTTTT.